The 18 T cell receptor beta chains below all came from one sample that was sequenced in a study of long-term antiretroviral therapy in people with HIV. Assay version v3.0 of immunoSEQ was used, and it was run at survey level. Using immunoSEQ multiplex PCR, the repertoire was profiled, and TCRdb retains in-frame clones only, with some absent. This table has 35,000 or so clones, roughly 93% appearing once. The sequencing used unsorted PBMCs, collected 4.1 years after starting antiretroviral therapy. These receptors originate from a woman in her fifties or sixties with HIV.

The J gene is TRBJ1-3, the V gene TRBV5-8; D gene unclear. The CDR3 is made up of 14 amino acids. The germline gives CDR1 SGHTS, CDR2 YDEGEE. Trimming removed 1 base at V and 1 base at J, with 6 bases between. CDR3 region: CASSLRVSGNTIYF. The CDR3 bases are TGTGCCAGCAGCTTGCGGGTGTCTGGAAACACCATATATTTT.

The rearrangement uses TRBV10-3 and TRBJ2-5; 10 bases are a match to TRBD2. The J segment lost 5 bases and the V segment lost 11 bases, leaving 14 bases of the junction unmatched. Germline-derived CDR1 and CDR2 are ENHRY and SYGVKD. There are 15 residues in the CDR3. The CDR3 reads CASQSPSGGLETQYF. CDR3 in DNA: TGTGCCTCCCAGAGCCCTAGCGGGGGATTGGAGACCCAGTACTTC.

The rearrangement uses TRBV27 and TRBJ1-2; the D is unclear. The CDR3 extends over 12 amino acids. Germline lookup yields CDR1 MNHEY and CDR2 SMNVEV (reference sequence). Deletions cut 6 bases from V and 4 bases from J, with 9 bases between. CDR3 sequence reads: CASRTEGYGYTF. The CDR3, as DNA: TGTGCCAGCAGAACGGAGGGCTATGGCTACACCTTC.

This sequence joins TRBV2 and TRBJ2-2; TRBD1 aligns across 8 bases. The CDR3 runs 14 residues. From germline, CDR1 is SNHLY and CDR2 FYNNEI. Losses at the gene ends were 6 bases for V and 6 bases for J; bases not matched to a gene: 6. The CDR3 spells CASRELQGAGELFF. In nucleotides, the CDR3 is TGTGCCAGCAGGGAACTACAGGGGGCCGGGGAGCTGTTTTTT.

V usage is TRBV6-5 and J usage is TRBJ2-2; D is unclear. Germline V gene data show CDR1 as MNHEY and CDR2 as SVGAGI. V lost 2 bases, J lost 5 bases, and 15 bases lay in between. This CDR3 comprises 16 residues. DNA for the CDR3: TGTGCCAGCAGTTACAACAGCCTAAAGGGAACCGGGGAGCTGTTTTTT. Translating it yields CASSYNSLKGTGELFF.

The J gene is TRBJ2-3, the V gene TRBV7-2; D is ambiguous. Per the germline V gene, CDR1 is SGHTA and CDR2 is FQGNSA. V lost 5 bases, J lost 14 bases, and 17 bases lay in between. The CDR3 extends over 12 amino acids. The CDR3 loop is CASSLTIALAYF. The CDR3 nucleotides are TGTGCCAGCAGCCTCACCATTGCCCTCGCGTATTTT.

The chain is built from TRBV4-1 and TRBJ1-1; no firm D call. The germline CDR1 and CDR2 sequences are MGHRA and YSYEKL. V was cut by 0 bases and J by 7 bases, with 12 bases left in between. The CDR3 consists of 14 residues. CDR3 sequence reads: CASSQDERVGEAFF. CDR3 DNA sequence: TGCGCCAGCAGCCAAGATGAGAGGGTCGGTGAAGCTTTCTTT.

V gene TRBV13 combines with J gene TRBJ1-2; 9 bases align to TRBD1. Germline V lookup: CDR1 PRHDT, CDR2 FYEKMQ (reference sequence). The CDR3 spans 16 residues. Trimming took 2 bases from V and 2 from J; bases not matched to a gene: 6. CDR3: CASSLTGTGYNYGYTF. CDR3 in DNA: TGTGCCAGCAGCTTAACCGGGACAGGGTACAACTATGGCTACACCTTC.

In its sample, this clone was seen once. The rearrangement links TRBV25-1 to TRBJ1-4; TRBD1 agrees at 7 bases. Germline-derived CDR1 and CDR2 are MGHDK and SYGVNS. The CDR3 is made up of 15 amino acids. The V gene end was trimmed by 0 bases and the J gene end by 8 bases; junction bases not matched to a gene: 6. This chain's CDR3 is CASSEYRQGPEKLFF. CDR3 bases: TGTGCCAGCAGTGAATACCGACAGGGCCCCGAAAAACTGTTTTTT.

This clone was counted a single time. The V call is TRBV15, the J call TRBJ2-4; perhaps TRBD2 as D (7 bases). Germline V gives CDR1 LNHNV, CDR2 YYDKDF (reference sequence). With 1 base removed from V and 8 bases from J, the gap between germline ends came to 15 bases. CDR3 length: 15 amino acids. The chain's CDR3 is CATSRGGQGGDIQYF. In nucleotides, the CDR3 is TGTGCCACCAGCAGAGGGGGGCAGGGAGGGGACATTCAGTACTTC.

The chain carries TRBV5-1 and TRBJ1-5; TRBD1 agrees at 9 bases. Germline CDR1 is SGHRS and CDR2 is YFSETQ. The CDR3 is made up of 15 amino acids. Trimming at V came to 0 bases and at J to 4 bases, leaving 2 bases not matched to a gene. DNA for the CDR3: TGCGCCAGCAGCTTGGGGACAGGGGATAATCAGCCCCAGCATTTT. It yields the protein CASSLGTGDNQPQHF.

The rearrangement links TRBV4-2 to TRBJ2-7; D may be TRBD1 or TRBD2 (5 bases each). This CDR3 is built from 15 residues. Trimming took off 4 bases at V and 2 bases at J, with 15 bases between the two ends. Germline assignment: CDR1 LGHNA and CDR2 YNFKEQ. CDR3 residues: CASSPQEGPAYEQYF. The DNA for the CDR3 is TGTGCCAGCAGCCCTCAAGAGGGACCTGCCTACGAGCAGTACTTC.

The chain couples TRBV5-8 to TRBJ2-3; TRBD2 agrees at 12 bases. The CDR3 contains 14 residues. V dropped 7 bases and J dropped 8; count of bases not matched to a gene: 8. Germline V lookup: CDR1 SGHTS, CDR2 YDEGEE. The CDR3 loop is CASRELAGGPTQYF. CDR3 nucleotide sequence: TGTGCCAGCCGAGAACTAGCGGGGGGACCTACGCAGTATTTT.

This sequence joins TRBV5-6 and TRBJ1-5; D is unclear. The CDR3 has 15 residues. The V end lost 1 base, the J end lost 7 bases, and 15 bases lay between the germline ends. Germline loops: CDR1 SGHDT, CDR2 YYEEEE. In nucleotides, the CDR3 is TGTGCCAGCAGCTTGAGTTGGACGGGTCCGCAGCCCCAGCATTTT. It codes for CASSLSWTGPQPQHF.

The chain employs TRBV19 and TRBJ2-7; 9 bases agree with TRBD1. Germline V lookup: CDR1 LNHDA, CDR2 SQIVND (reference sequence). This CDR3 is built from 15 residues. Germline trimming cut 4 bases from V and 3 bases from J; bases unmatched to any gene: 7. The CDR3 DNA reads TGTGCCAGTAGTACAGGGGACAGGGCCGACTACGAGCAGTACTTC. Residues: CASSTGDRADYEQYF.

DNA for the CDR3: TGCGCCAGCAGCTTGGCCACGGCGGGGGGGCTGGGCAACCAAGAGACCCAGTACTTC. Amino acids: CASSLATAGGLGNQETQYF. The chain is built from TRBV5-1 and TRBJ2-5; 9 positions agree with TRBD2. The germline CDR1 and CDR2 sequences are SGHRS and YFSETQ. The CDR3 is 19 amino acids. V lost 0 bases and J lost 0; bases outside the gene matches: 12.

The CDR3 loop is CASSPSGGVPGELFF. CDR3 sequence (DNA): TGTGCCAGCAGTCCTAGCGGGGGGGTTCCCGGGGAGCTGTTTTTT. This sequence joins TRBV27 and TRBJ2-2, with 12 bases fitting TRBD2. Trimming took 5 bases from V and 6 from J; bases not matched to a gene: 4. The CDR3 is 15 amino acids. From germline, CDR1 is MNHEY and CDR2 SMNVEV (reference sequence).

The J gene is TRBJ1-6, the V gene TRBV30; D is unclear. Germline assignment: CDR1 GTSNPN and CDR2 SVGIG (reference sequence). The V end lost 4 bases, the J end lost 10 bases, and 14 bases lay between the germline ends. The CDR3 has 13 amino acids. The CDR3 DNA follows: TGTGCCTGGAAGGGCTTGCCCCAATCACCCCTCCACTTT. Protein: CAWKGLPQSPLHF. The variable domain in full, with the rest retrieved from reference TRBV30 and TRBJ1-6, is SQTIHQWPATLVQPVGSPLSLECTVEGTSNPNLYWYRQAAGRGLQLLFYSVGIGQISSEVPQNLSASRPQDRQFILSSKKLLLSDSGFYLCAWKGLPQSPLHFGNGTRLTVT.